Described below is a single T cell receptor beta chain sequence and its context. Its cognate antigen is unknown. The sample is drawn from a study of CD8 T cells in Susac syndrome. CDR1 is DFQATT and CDR2 is SNEGSKA in the germline V gene (reference sequence). The CDR3 has 15 residues. The V gene end was trimmed by 0 bases and the J gene end by 2 bases; junction bases not matched to a gene: 4. Sequencing targeted TCR beta in T cells from blood (CD8+ and CD4+). The authors negatively isolated CD8+ and CD4+ T cells and FACS-enriched TEMRA cells. RNA was extracted with the RNeasy kit, and a quantity of about 0.5 to 1 ug was reverse transcribed using random hexamers. It was immunoSEQ multiplex PCR that amplified TCR beta CDR3 across 54 Vbeta and 13 Jbeta. Each CDR3 protein gets one entry after TCRdb re-called the immunoSEQ multiplex PCR reads with MiXCR. Of under 200,000 distinct CDR3 sequences listed, about 93% are singletons.

Study-level findings and limits: It was acknowledged in the study that the number of individuals who were included in its TCR sequencing and HLA analysis was relatively small.

Sequencing was performed on CD4+ T cells from PBMCs. This clonotype was sampled from a human donor in good health. This chain links TRBV20-1 with TRBJ1-2, with TRBD1 matching over 9 bases. CDR3 sequence: CSARETGQGNYGYTF. The CDR3, as DNA: TGCAGTGCTAGAGAGACTGGACAGGGGAACTATGGCTACACCTTC.